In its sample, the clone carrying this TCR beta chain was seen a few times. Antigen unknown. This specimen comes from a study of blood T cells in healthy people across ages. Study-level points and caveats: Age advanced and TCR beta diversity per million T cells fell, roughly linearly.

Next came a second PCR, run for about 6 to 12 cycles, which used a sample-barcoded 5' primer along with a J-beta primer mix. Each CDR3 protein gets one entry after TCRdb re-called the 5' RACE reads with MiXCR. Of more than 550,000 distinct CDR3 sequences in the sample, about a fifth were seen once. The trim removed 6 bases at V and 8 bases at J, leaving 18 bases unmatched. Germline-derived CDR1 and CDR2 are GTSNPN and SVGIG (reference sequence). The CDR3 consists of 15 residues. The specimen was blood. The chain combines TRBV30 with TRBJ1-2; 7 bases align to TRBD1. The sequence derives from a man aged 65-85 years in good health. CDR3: CACRGTAVSVGGYTF. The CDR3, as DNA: TGTGCCTGTCGGGGGACAGCCGTTTCCGTGGGAGGCTACACCTTC.